This is a list of T cell receptor beta chains from one sample in a study of T cells in Graves' hyperthyroidism and ophthalmopathy. TCRdb recomputed calls from the multiplex PCR reads with MiXCR, one row per CDR3 protein. The sample lists fewer than 450,000 distinct CDR3 sequences; roughly 13% were seen once. Sequenced: blood. The origin of the receptors is a man between 45 and 60 years old with Graves' ophthalmopathy. The CDR3 runs from the conserved cysteine through the conserved F or W. A D gene is named only where the DNA matches it firmly. Clone size is given for some rows only: seen once, a few or many times, or a class if the clone is expanded.

v_gene: TRBV5-1
j_gene: TRBJ2-7
abundance: many
d_gene: TRBD1
CDR3nt: TGCGCCAGCAGCCCTGCAAGGACAGGGGGCAACGAGCAGTACTTC
CDR3aa: CASSPARTGGNEQYF

v_gene: TRBV3-1
j_gene: TRBJ2-1
abundance: many
d_gene: TRBD2
CDR3nt: TGTGCCAGCAGCCTGACTAGCGGGAACTCCTACAATGAGCAGTTCTTC
CDR3aa: CASSLTSGNSYNEQFF

v_gene: TRBV11-3
j_gene: TRBJ2-5
abundance: many
d_gene: TRBD2
CDR3nt: TGTGCCAGCAGCCGGACTAGTTTGCAAGAGACCCAGTACTTC
CDR3aa: CASSRTSLQETQYF

v_gene: TRBV7-9
j_gene: TRBJ2-2
abundance: few
d_gene: TRBD2
CDR3nt: TGTGCCAGCATCAAGCGGGAGCAGGGCGGGGAGCTGTTTTTT
CDR3aa: CASIKREQGGELFF

v_gene: TRBV12-3/TRBV12-4
j_gene: TRBJ1-6
abundance: many
d_gene: NA
CDR3nt: TGTGCCAGCAGTTTAGCGGCGGGGGCGCATTCACCCCTCCACTTT
CDR3aa: CASSLAAGAHSPLHF

v_gene: TRBV3-1
j_gene: TRBJ2-5
abundance: many
d_gene: TRBD2
CDR3nt: TGTGCCAGCAGCCAAGAAGCGGGAGTGCGGGAGACCCAGTACTTC
CDR3aa: CASSQEAGVRETQYF

v_gene: TRBV14
j_gene: TRBJ1-1
abundance: many
d_gene: NA
CDR3nt: TGTGCCAGCAGTCATAGGGGTAGGGCCGGTGAAGCTTTCTTT
CDR3aa: CASSHRGRAGEAFF

v_gene: TRBV11-2
j_gene: TRBJ1-2
abundance: many
d_gene: TRBD1
CDR3nt: TGTGCCAGCAGCTTAGCCGGGACAGGGTCCTTCGATTATGGCTACACCTTC
CDR3aa: CASSLAGTGSFDYGYTF

v_gene: TRBV11-2
j_gene: TRBJ2-7
abundance: many
d_gene: NA
CDR3nt: TGTGCCAGCAGCTTAAATACCTACGAGCAGTACTTC
CDR3aa: CASSLNTYEQYF

v_gene: TRBV27
j_gene: TRBJ2-2
abundance: NA
d_gene: NA
CDR3nt: TGTGCCAGCAGTTTAGGGACACTACAAACAAACACCGGGGAGCTGTTTTTT
CDR3aa: CASSLGTLQTNTGELFF

v_gene: TRBV15
j_gene: TRBJ2-5
abundance: NA
d_gene: TRBD2
CDR3nt: TGTGCCACCAGCCGCGCGGGAGGAGGCCTACGGGTGTCCTTATACTTC
CDR3aa: CATSRAGGGLRVSLYF

v_gene: TRBV6-2/TRBV6-3
j_gene: TRBJ2-2
abundance: few
d_gene: NA
CDR3nt: TGTGCCAGCAGCCAGACTAGGAGCACCGGGGAGCTGTTTTTT
CDR3aa: CASSQTRSTGELFF

v_gene: TRBV27
j_gene: TRBJ2-7
abundance: many
d_gene: NA
CDR3nt: TGTGCCAGCAGTTTACTGGGAAGCGTCCCCTACGAGCAGTACTTC
CDR3aa: CASSLLGSVPYEQYF

v_gene: TRBV27
j_gene: TRBJ1-4
abundance: many
d_gene: TRBD1
CDR3nt: TGTGCCAGCAGTTTAGCGCTGACAGGGGGTGAAAAACTGTTTTTT
CDR3aa: CASSLALTGGEKLFF

v_gene: TRBV5-1
j_gene: TRBJ2-6
abundance: few
d_gene: NA
CDR3nt: TGCGCCAGCAGCTCCCAGGTTCCTGGGGCCAACGTCCTGACTTTC
CDR3aa: CASSSQVPGANVLTF

v_gene: TRBV5-1
j_gene: TRBJ2-7
abundance: many
d_gene: NA
CDR3nt: TGCGCCAGCAGCTCGCCGACAGTCCCTATAGGCGAGCAGTACTTC
CDR3aa: CASSSPTVPIGEQYF

v_gene: TRBV2
j_gene: TRBJ2-3
abundance: many
d_gene: TRBD2
CDR3nt: TGTGCCAGCAGTCGCAGGACTAGCGGGATATTTGGTACGCAGTATTTT
CDR3aa: CASSRRTSGIFGTQYF

v_gene: TRBV19
j_gene: TRBJ1-1
abundance: NA
d_gene: TRBD1
CDR3nt: TGTGCCAGTAGTATAATCCCCCGGGACAGGGGAGAAGCTTTCTTT
CDR3aa: CASSIIPRDRGEAFF

v_gene: TRBV6-1
j_gene: TRBJ1-2
abundance: NA
d_gene: NA
CDR3nt: TGTGCCAGCAGTGAAGCGACAGCTAACTATGGCTACACCTTC
CDR3aa: CASSEATANYGYTF

v_gene: TRBV2
j_gene: TRBJ2-5
abundance: many
d_gene: NA
CDR3nt: TGTGCCAGCAGCCCTGGGTGGACCCAGTACTTC
CDR3aa: CASSPGWTQYF

v_gene: TRBV20-1
j_gene: TRBJ2-1
abundance: many
d_gene: TRBD2
CDR3nt: TGCAGTGCTAGCCGACCGGGACTAGAGGTTGGTGAGCAGTTCTTC
CDR3aa: CSASRPGLEVGEQFF

v_gene: TRBV18
j_gene: TRBJ2-3
abundance: many
d_gene: TRBD2
CDR3nt: TGTGCCAGCTCACCAACAGGACTAGCGGGAGTTAACACAGATACGCAGTATTTT
CDR3aa: CASSPTGLAGVNTDTQYF

v_gene: TRBV10-3
j_gene: TRBJ2-1
abundance: many
d_gene: TRBD2
CDR3nt: TGTGCCATCAGCATCCGGCTAGCGGGAGGAGGTGAGCAGTTCTTC
CDR3aa: CAISIRLAGGGEQFF

v_gene: TRBV7-2
j_gene: TRBJ2-3
abundance: many
d_gene: TRBD2
CDR3nt: TGTGCCAGCAGTATAGTGGGACTAGCCGTTACAGATACGCAGTATTTT
CDR3aa: CASSIVGLAVTDTQYF

v_gene: TRBV27
j_gene: TRBJ2-1
abundance: few
d_gene: TRBD2
CDR3nt: TGTGCCAGCCGCCTGGGGGGCGGGAGGGGTGGTAATGAGCAGTTCTTC
CDR3aa: CASRLGGGRGGNEQFF

v_gene: TRBV24-1
j_gene: TRBJ2-1
abundance: few
d_gene: TRBD2
CDR3nt: TGTGCCACCAGTGATCCTGGGACTAGTATCAATGAGCAGTTCTTC
CDR3aa: CATSDPGTSINEQFF

v_gene: TRBV3-1
j_gene: TRBJ2-5
abundance: NA
d_gene: NA
CDR3nt: TGTGCCAGCAGCCAAGAGACACGACAAGAGACCCAGTACTTC
CDR3aa: CASSQETRQETQYF

v_gene: TRBV12-3/TRBV12-4
j_gene: TRBJ2-7
abundance: few
d_gene: NA
CDR3nt: TGTGCCAGCAGTTCATACAGGGCTTACGAGCAGTACTTC
CDR3aa: CASSSYRAYEQYF

v_gene: TRBV5-4
j_gene: TRBJ2-7
abundance: NA
d_gene: TRBD2
CDR3nt: TGTGCCAGCAGCTTGGCCCCGGGACTAGCTGGGGCAAAGGACTCCTACGAGCAGTACTTC
CDR3aa: CASSLAPGLAGAKDSYEQYF

v_gene: TRBV9
j_gene: TRBJ2-6
abundance: NA
d_gene: TRBD2
CDR3nt: TGTGCCAGCAGCGTAGGGGGGGGAGGAGCGGGGGCCAACGTCCTGACTTTC
CDR3aa: CASSVGGGGAGANVLTF

v_gene: TRBV11-2
j_gene: TRBJ2-1
abundance: many
d_gene: TRBD2
CDR3nt: TGTGCCAGCAGCTTAGAGACTAGCGCCGCCTACAATGAGCAGTTCTTC
CDR3aa: CASSLETSAAYNEQFF

v_gene: TRBV5-1
j_gene: TRBJ2-5
abundance: many
d_gene: NA
CDR3nt: TGCGCCAGCAGCTTGGCAGGGAGGGGACAGGAGACCCAGTACTTC
CDR3aa: CASSLAGRGQETQYF

v_gene: TRBV10-3
j_gene: TRBJ2-7
abundance: few
d_gene: NA
CDR3nt: TGTGCCATCAGGGGTGAAACGGCCTACGAGCAGTACTTC
CDR3aa: CAIRGETAYEQYF

v_gene: TRBV6-1
j_gene: TRBJ1-3
abundance: few
d_gene: NA
CDR3nt: TGTGCCAGCCTCGCCGGAAACACCATATATTTT
CDR3aa: CASLAGNTIYF

v_gene: TRBV15
j_gene: TRBJ2-1
abundance: NA
d_gene: TRBD2
CDR3nt: TGTGTCACCAGCGGTCCGGGGGGGAGCTCCTACAATGAGCAGTTCTTC
CDR3aa: CVTSGPGGSSYNEQFF

v_gene: TRBV15
j_gene: TRBJ2-5
abundance: NA
d_gene: NA
CDR3nt: TGTGCCACCAGCGTGACTCTTGGGGAGACCCAGTACTTC
CDR3aa: CATSVTLGETQYF

v_gene: TRBV5-1
j_gene: TRBJ1-2
abundance: many
d_gene: NA
CDR3nt: TGCGCCAGCAGCGCTGGTGGTATCTATGGCTACACCTTC
CDR3aa: CASSAGGIYGYTF

v_gene: TRBV20-1
j_gene: TRBJ1-6
abundance: NA
d_gene: NA
CDR3nt: TGCAGTGCTCCTTTATCGGACGGTTATAATTCACCCCTCCACTTT
CDR3aa: CSAPLSDGYNSPLHF

v_gene: TRBV12-3/TRBV12-4
j_gene: TRBJ2-1
abundance: many
d_gene: TRBD1
CDR3nt: TGTGCCAGCAGCGGGGACAGGGGGGCCTACAATGAGCAGTTCTTC
CDR3aa: CASSGDRGAYNEQFF

v_gene: TRBV3-1
j_gene: TRBJ2-5
abundance: many
d_gene: TRBD2
CDR3nt: TGTGCCAGCAGCCCCACAGCGGGAGGGGGAGAGACCCAGTACTTC
CDR3aa: CASSPTAGGGETQYF

v_gene: TRBV20-1
j_gene: TRBJ2-7
abundance: many
d_gene: TRBD1
CDR3nt: TGCAGTGCTAGGACAGGGATCTCCTACGAGCAGTACTTC
CDR3aa: CSARTGISYEQYF

v_gene: TRBV7-3
j_gene: TRBJ2-1
abundance: NA
d_gene: TRBD2
CDR3nt: TGTGCCAGCAGCTCCGGGACTAGCGCCCTCAATGAGCAGTTCTTC
CDR3aa: CASSSGTSALNEQFF

v_gene: TRBV10-1
j_gene: TRBJ2-5
abundance: few
d_gene: NA
CDR3nt: TGCGCCGGAAGGAGGCGGGTTGCAGAGACCCAGTACTTC
CDR3aa: CAGRRRVAETQYF